These 14 T cell receptor beta chains came from one sample sequenced in a study of T-cell reconstitution after alpha-beta-depleted transplantation in children. The authors prepared the TCRbeta library with unique molecular identifiers. TCRdb re-analysed the PCR reads in MiXCR, keeping a single row per CDR3 protein. The sample contains 450,000 to 600,000 distinct CDR3 sequences, around a third of which appear only once. The sequences come from PBMCs from the stem cell graft donor, collected from the stem cell graft. These receptor sequences come from a human donor who donated a stem cell graft to a child with aplastic anemia.

The table lists this clonotype with a few counts. V is TRBV5-1 and J is TRBJ1-2; 8 bases agree with TRBD1. V trimming: 2 bases; J trimming: 6 bases; junction bases outside the gene matches: 6. Germline CDR1 reads SGHRS; CDR2 reads YFSETQ. The CDR3 covers 14 residues. This chain's CDR3 is CASSLGTGSHGYTF. As DNA, the CDR3 is TGCGCCAGCAGCTTAGGGACAGGCAGCCATGGCTACACCTTC.

This clonotype has ten or more counts. The chain is built from TRBV7-2 and TRBJ2-1, with D possibly TRBD2 on 5 matching bases. V was cut by 4 bases and J by 9 bases, with 10 bases left in between. CDR1 and CDR2 from the germline V gene are SGHTA and FQGNSA. This CDR3 contains 12 residues. This chain's CDR3 is CASSYILAEQFF. The CDR3 region has the DNA TGTGCCAGCAGCTATATCCTAGCTGAGCAGTTCTTC.

The chain recombines TRBV18 with TRBJ2-7, with 13 bases that match TRBD2. CDR1 and CDR2 (germline): KGHSH, LQKENI. The V and J ends lost 4 bases and 1 base, in that order; junction bases with no gene match: 7. The CDR3 covers 17 residues. The CDR3, as DNA: TGTGCCAGCTCACTTGGACTAGCGGGAGTAGGGTCCTACGAGCAGTACGTC. Its translation: CASSLGLAGVGSYEQYV.

This clonotype was seen a few times. The chain carries TRBV19 and TRBJ1-2; D may be TRBD1 (5 bases). Trimming cost V 3 bases and J 6 bases, with 14 bases left between them. The CDR3 sequence is 14 residues long. In germline, CDR1 is LNHDA, CDR2 SQIVND (reference sequence). In DNA form, the CDR3 reads TGTGCCAGTAGTATCATCGACAGCTTTAATGGCTACACCTTC. Protein: CASSIIDSFNGYTF.

This CDR3 is CASRPSGGLYNEQFF. The CDR3 coding sequence is TGTGCCAGCAGACCTAGCGGGGGACTATACAATGAGCAGTTCTTC. The gene calls are TRBV6-2 or TRBV6-3 and TRBJ2-1, with 10 positions matching TRBD2. Germline lookup yields CDR1 MNHEY and CDR2 SVGEGT. The trim removed 6 bases at V and 4 bases at J, leaving 6 bases unmatched. The CDR3 runs 15 residues.

For this clonotype: The CDR3 does not end in the conserved phenylalanine or tryptophan, so this is likely a read error. Because the CDR3's place on the DNA is in doubt, the DNA is left out and the CDR3 is given as listed by TCRdb. This chain connects TRBV4-3 to TRBJ2-1; the D call of TRBD2 is as the table states it, not checked on the DNA. The CDR3 totals 13 residues, both ends included. Germline lookup yields CDR1 LGHNA and CDR2 YSLEER. CDR3 in amino acids: CASSQGGRPSGEG.

A few counts support this clonotype. The chain combines TRBV6-5 with TRBJ1-1; D uncertain. Germline V gene data show CDR1 as MNHEY and CDR2 as SVGAGI. The CDR3 is 14 residues long. V lost 0 bases and J 1 base, leaving 6 bases between the germline ends. CDR3 protein: CASSYSYGNTEAFF. CDR3 coding DNA: TGTGCCAGCAGTTACTCGTACGGGAACACTGAAGCTTTCTTT.

This clonotype came up once. The V gene is TRBV29-1, the J gene TRBJ1-5; D is possibly TRBD1 (5 bases). Trimming pared 2 bases from V and 2 bases from J, leaving 10 bases between. CDR1 and CDR2 (germline): SQVTM, ANQGSEA. This CDR3 is built from 14 residues. The CDR3 DNA sequence: TGCAGCGTTGAACTGGGGCTAGGCAATCAGCCCCAGCATTTT. It translates to CSVELGLGNQPQHF.

The V gene is TRBV12-3 or TRBV12-4, the J gene TRBJ1-1; no reliable D call. The CDR3 has 13 residues. Trimming stripped 3 bases from V and 1 base from J, with 6 bases between. The DNA of the CDR3 is TGTGCCAGCAGTTTTTTGAGGAACACTGAAGCTTTCTTT. This translates into CASSFLRNTEAFF.

The V call is TRBV20-1, the J call TRBJ1-1, with no clear D. The V gene lost 3 bases and the J gene lost 0 bases, with 14 bases spanning the gap. The CDR3 consists of 15 residues. Germline V gene lookup returns CDR1 DFQATT and CDR2 SNEGSKA (reference sequence). CDR3 region: CSASTGPTMNTEAFF. CDR3 DNA: TGCAGTGCTAGCACCGGGCCCACGATGAACACTGAAGCTTTCTTT.

V and J are TRBV28 and TRBJ2-7, with a possible D match to TRBD2 (5 bases). Trimming left V 2 bases short and J 3 bases short, with 14 bases between. The CDR3 is made up of 15 amino acids. Per the germline V gene, CDR1 is MDHEN and CDR2 is SYDVKM. This chain's CDR3 is CASSLRARAVYEQYF. CDR3 in DNA: TGTGCCAGCAGTTTAAGGGCGCGGGCCGTCTACGAGCAGTACTTC.

This chain uses TRBV7-2 with TRBJ1-5; tentatively, D is TRBD1 (6 bases). The ends were cut back, 5 bases at V and 5 bases at J, with 22 bases in the middle. The CDR3 is 17 residues long. Germline loops: CDR1 SGHTA, CDR2 FQGNSA. The CDR3 region is CASSLVAIRGKDQPQHF. As DNA, the CDR3 is TGTGCCAGCAGCCTAGTGGCAATCAGGGGAAAAGATCAGCCCCAGCATTTT.

The chain is built from TRBV6-1 and TRBJ1-6; D is uncertain. This CDR3 contains 20 residues. The V gene's germline CDR1 is MNHNS and CDR2 SASEGT. V was clipped by 4 bases and J by 0 bases, with 22 bases between them. The CDR3 loop is CASSAPRAHDAVSYNSPLHF. The CDR3 coding sequence is TGTGCCAGCAGTGCCCCCCGAGCTCACGACGCAGTCTCCTATAATTCACCCCTCCACTTT.

The chain links TRBV30 to TRBJ2-2; D is undetermined. V was shortened by 4 bases and J by 8 bases, with 11 bases between the two germline ends. This CDR3 has 12 residues. Germline CDR1 is GTSNPN and CDR2 is SVGIG (reference sequence). DNA of the CDR3: TGTGCCTGGAATGAAGTGACAGGGGAGCTGTTTTTT. Its translation is CAWNEVTGELFF.